This record covers a single T cell receptor (beta chain). No antigen is known for it. Per-base quality was not reported, and no clone a single base away is much larger than it. The sample originates from a study of CD8 T cells in Susac syndrome (dated by TCRdb to between 2018 and 2021). At the level of the whole study: Repertoire sequencing was used to test whether CD8+ T cell activation and differentiation in Susac syndrome was antigen driven. CD8+ T cell repertoire clonality was compared between about a dozen healthy donors, roughly 14 Susac syndrome patients and approximately 15 multiple sclerosis patients.

RNA was extracted with the RNeasy kit and 0.5 to 1 ug was reverse transcribed using random hexamers. The immunoSEQ multiplex PCR assay, which covers 54 Vbeta and 13 Jbeta segments, was used to amplify TCR beta CDR3 regions. To correct PCR amplification bias, a synthetic template baseline was used for both primer optimization and computational correction. Concerning the study's data processing: Reads were assigned to V, D and J genes according to IMGT and analyzed in immunoSEQ Analyzer, with only productive sequences retained. To calculate clonality, Shannon entropy was normalized by log2 of the number of productive unique sequences and then subtracted from one. For each patient and control, public and private clones were evaluated among the 100 most prevalent clones. Clones were defined as Susac-specific when absent from the healthy and MS cohorts, from approximately 1,100 published viral clones and from other ImmuneACCESS disease sequences. TCRdb's own reprocessing of the public reads used fastp at Q25 and MiXCR and kept productive beta chains. Each CDR3 protein appears once, grouped with its most common genes and DNA. None of the V and J calls come from the authors' own analysis; TCRdb made them. The sample records a few hundred thousand distinct CDR3 sequences, around 85% of which are singletons. The top ten clonotypes cover approximately 0.11% of the sample.

General study outcomes and caveats: The study acknowledged that relatively few individuals were included in the TCR sequencing and HLA analysis.

High-throughput TCR beta sequencing profiled peripheral blood CD8+ and CD4+ T cells from healthy donors, Susac syndrome patients and multiple sclerosis patients. Multiple sclerosis controls were treatment-naive patients with stable or active relapsing-remitting disease fulfilling revised McDonald criteria. Bulk CD8+ and CD4+ T cells were purified by magnetic negative isolation, while CD8+ TEMRA cells were enriched using FACS. Blood was collected in EDTA tubes and processed within 24 hours, with PBMCs isolated through density gradient centrifugation. PBMCs intended for TCR sequencing were frozen in liquid nitrogen and were later thawed in a 37 degrees C water bath. The sorted or isolated CD4+, CD8+ and CD8+ TEMRA cells reached a purity of at least 90%. V is pared back by 0 bases and J by 5 bases, with 10 bases lying between the germline termini. Taken from cysteine to phenylalanine, the CDR3 has 13 residues. The CDR3 DNA has 39 bases and is translated from base 1. CDR1 and CDR2 are drawn from the germline V gene (reference sequence): DFQATT, SNEGSKA.

Material for sequencing was CD8+ T cells from PBMCs. The V gene is TRBV20-1 and the J gene is TRBJ1-1, with the D gene not clear enough to name. This TCR derives from a human donor with multiple sclerosis. The base sequence is TGCAGTGCTAGAGATCAAGGAGGAACTGAAGCTTTCTTT. Its coded protein is CSARDQGGTEAFF.